Included here is one T cell receptor beta chain sequence, with context. Antigen: not known. This CDR3 is 20 amino acids long. J gave up 1 base and V 5 bases, and 22 bases lay outside the gene matches. A second 7 to 11 cycle PCR used barcoded and J-beta primers. MiXCR was run by TCRdb on the 5' RACE reads, yielding one entry per CDR3 protein. This table has more than 800,000 distinct CDR3 sequences, 40% to 45% appearing once. This entry comes from a study of blood T cells in healthy people across ages. At the level of the study: About one barcoded beta molecule was captured per two T cells (by template switching).

Study results and limitations: Naive T cell percentage and TCR beta diversity correlated strongly.

Sequenced sample: blood. This clonotype originated in an older woman in good health. This chain joins TRBV12-3 or TRBV12-4 and TRBJ2-7; 8 positions agree with TRBD2. CDR3 bases: TGTGCCAGCAGTCCTCCCCGGACTAGCACCCTAGGGACCATTTCCTACGAGCAGTACTTC. As protein: CASSPPRTSTLGTISYEQYF.